These 14 T cell receptor beta chains originate from one sample sequenced in a study of regulatory T cells in long-lasting Graves disease. According to the study, TCR beta libraries were built with iRepertoire HTBI primers and CDR3-region Arm-PCR. TCRdb called the multiplex PCR reads again in MiXCR, with one record for every CDR3 protein. The sample contains some 250,000 distinct CDR3 sequences, about 18% of which appear only once. Time point defined: newly diagnosed GD, antithyroid drugs for less than 3 months. Following extraction of RNA from PBMCs, that RNA was used to make the TCR library. This material consisted of peripheral blood mononuclear cells (PBMCs), taken at new diagnosis, from a patient treated with antithyroid drugs. Every receptor here comes from a female donor with Graves disease.

This clonotype was observed many times. The rearrangement links TRBV15 to TRBJ2-1, with D perhaps being TRBD1 or TRBD2 (5 bases each). V dropped 0 bases and J dropped 10 bases, with 10 bases sitting between them. Germline V gene lookup returns CDR1 LNHNV and CDR2 YYDKDF (reference sequence). The CDR3 totals 13 residues. CDR3 coding DNA: TGTGCCACCAGCAGAGATGGGGGACGGGAGCAGTTCTTC. Protein: CATSRDGGREQFF. The variable domain in full, completed from reference TRBV15 and TRBJ2-1, reads DAMVIQNPRYQVTQFGKPVTLSCSQTLNHNVMYWYQQKSSQAPKLLFHYYDKDFNNEADTPDNFQSRRPNTSFCFLDIRSPGLGDTAMYLCATSRDGGREQFFGPGTRLTVL.

This clonotype was recorded at least ten times. The chain combines TRBV6-5 with TRBJ2-5; D might be TRBD2 (6 bases). This CDR3 contains 15 residues. Per the germline V gene, CDR1 is MNHEY and CDR2 is SVGAGI. The V end lost 0 bases, the J end lost 0 bases, and 8 bases lay between the germline ends. This CDR3 is CASSYSGGNQETQYF. CDR3 DNA sequence: TGTGCCAGCAGTTACTCGGGGGGAAACCAAGAGACCCAGTACTTC.

For this clonotype: A read error may explain this, as a much larger clone is one base away. The chain employs TRBV6-2 or TRBV6-3 and TRBJ2-3; possible D gene TRBD1, 5 bases. The CDR3 spans 14 residues. Germline CDR1 is MNHEY and CDR2 is SVGEGT. The CDR3 DNA reads as TGTGCCAGCAGTAACAGGAGACGCACAGATACGCGGTATTTT. It is translated as CASSNRRRTDTRYF.

There are many counts of this clonotype. The V and J genes are TRBV20-1 and TRBJ1-5; 7 bases line up with TRBD1. J lost 0 bases, V lost 3 bases, and 2 bases had no gene match. CDR1 DFQATT and CDR2 SNEGSKA come from the germline V gene (reference sequence). The length of the CDR3 is 14 residues. The CDR3 DNA reads TGCAGTGCTAGGACAGGGAATAGCAATCAGCCCCAGCATTTT. It codes for CSARTGNSNQPQHF.

There are many counts of this clonotype. The genes are TRBV5-1 and TRBJ2-7; D remains ambiguous. The CDR3 consists of 16 residues. Germline CDR1 SGHRS, CDR2 YFSETQ. The germline V and J ends were trimmed by 0 bases and 5 bases, with 18 bases remaining between them. CDR3 DNA: TGCGCCAGCAGCTTGGTAGCAGGTTGGTCTGGGGACGAGCAGTACTTC. Translated, it gives CASSLVAGWSGDEQYF.

The rearrangement uses TRBV27 and TRBJ1-2; D remains ambiguous. From germline, CDR1 is MNHEY and CDR2 SMNVEV (reference sequence). V lost 5 bases and J lost 4, with 11 bases in between. The CDR3 has 13 amino acids. This CDR3 is CASSPVLGYGYTF. In nucleotides, the CDR3 is TGTGCCAGCAGTCCCGTTCTAGGCTATGGCTACACCTTC.

The V call is TRBV5-1, the J call TRBJ1-4, with D hard to call. This CDR3 spans 15 amino acids. Trimming took 4 bases from V and 3 from J, leaving 13 bases between them. CDR1 is SGHRS, CDR2 YFSETQ, per germline. CDR3 nucleotides: TGCGCCAGCAGCGATCCGACCGAAGCTAATGAAAAACTGTTTTTT. It codes for CASSDPTEANEKLFF.

This clonotype was seen many times. This chain uses TRBV20-1 with TRBJ2-5; D gene uncertain. The germline CDR1 and CDR2 sequences are DFQATT and SNEGSKA (reference sequence). V gave up 8 bases and J gave up 5 bases, with 15 bases separating them. The CDR3 is 12 amino acids. The CDR3 here is CSQTYQSETQYF. The CDR3 bases are TGCAGTCAAACGTATCAATCGGAGACCCAGTACTTC.

This clonotype was seen many times. The gene calls are TRBV19 and TRBJ2-7; D possibly corresponds to TRBD1 (7 bases). The CDR3 is 13 residues long. Per germline, CDR1 LNHDA and CDR2 SQIVND (reference sequence). With 4 bases removed from V and 9 bases from J, the gap between germline ends came to 16 bases. CDR3 amino acids: CASSKEGAAPQYF. DNA of the CDR3: TGTGCCAGTAGTAAGGAGGGGGCCGCCCCGCAGTACTTC.

The V gene is TRBV6-1, the J gene TRBJ2-5; 12 nucleotides match TRBD2. The V and J ends lost 6 bases and 5 bases, in that order; junction bases with no gene match: 25. The CDR3 has 21 residues. The germline V gene encodes CDR1 MNHNS and CDR2 SASEGT. The CDR3 sequence is CASRTLFGTSGLAGSGETQYF. CDR3 coding DNA: TGTGCCAGCAGGACCCTCTTTGGGACATCCGGACTAGCGGGAAGCGGGGAGACCCAGTACTTC.

This clonotype appeared many times. The chain is built from TRBV5-8 and TRBJ2-1; D is perhaps TRBD2 (6 bases). This CDR3 has 14 amino acids. Between the trimmed V and J ends, which lost 0 bases and 7 bases, there was a span of 11 bases. The V gene's germline CDR1 is SGHTS and CDR2 YDEGEE. CDR3: CASSLDGRFNEQFF. The DNA of the CDR3 is TGTGCCAGCAGCTTGGACGGGAGATTTAATGAGCAGTTCTTC.

The table lists this clonotype with a few counts. The rearrangement uses TRBV4-3 and TRBJ2-1, with 10 bases that match TRBD2. V was clipped by 4 bases and J by 6 bases; unmatched bases: 3. The germline gives CDR1 LGHNA, CDR2 YSLEER. The CDR3 spans 14 residues. The CDR3, as DNA: TGCGCCAGCAGCCCGGGACTAGCGTTCAATGAGCAGTTCTTC. Translated, it gives CASSPGLAFNEQFF.

Many counts were recorded for this clonotype. The chain recombines TRBV6-2 or TRBV6-3 with TRBJ2-5; 8 bases agree with TRBD2. This CDR3 comprises 15 residues. V lost 7 bases and J lost 2; bases outside the gene matches: 9. CDR1 MNHEY and CDR2 SVGEGT come from the germline V gene. The CDR3 DNA is TGTGCCAGCAACCCAAGGACTAGCTTTCAAGAGACCCAGTACTTC. Translating it yields CASNPRTSFQETQYF.

For this clonotype: A much larger clone sits a single nucleotide away, making a read error possible. This rearrangement joins TRBV11-2 to TRBJ2-1; 10 bases agree with TRBD2. This CDR3 is 16 amino acids long. CDR1 is SGHAT, CDR2 FQNNGV, per germline. The CDR3 DNA reads as TGTGCCAGCAGTCTTAAGCGGGAGGGCATCTACGATGAGCAGTTCTTC. Translating it yields CASSLKREGIYDEQFF.